A single sample gave rise to the 22 T cell receptor beta chains below, sequenced in a study of blood T cell repertoires in COVID-19. Measured with immunoSEQ multiplex PCR; TCRdb has only the in-frame clones, and not every one. The repertoire consists of more than 85,000 clones, with about 91% occurring once and the leading ten covering around 4%. The sample consisted of peripheral blood. The receptors shown here come from a man in his late teens or twenties with acute or convalescent COVID-19.

The V call is TRBV3-1 (or the pseudogene TRBV3-2), the J call TRBJ1-1, with unresolved D. V was pared by 1 base and J by 6 bases, with 9 bases between. The germline CDR1 and CDR2 sequences are LGHDT and YNNKEL (reference sequence). The CDR3 spans 13 residues. CDR3 in DNA: TGTGCCAGCAGCCAAGTTTTGGACTCTGAAGCTTTCTTT. Its translation: CASSQVLDSEAFF.

This chain links TRBV27 with TRBJ1-6, with a tentative D call TRBD1 (5 bases). The CDR3 length is 15 residues. V was trimmed by 5 bases and J by 5 bases, leaving 13 bases between them. CDR1 is MNHEY, CDR2 SMNVEV, per germline (reference sequence). This CDR3 is CASSTWGANNSPLHF. CDR3 coding DNA: TGTGCCAGCAGTACATGGGGCGCGAATAATTCACCCCTCCACTTT.

This clone was seen once. The chain joins TRBV9 to TRBJ1-2; 8 nucleotides line up with TRBD1. Germline loops: CDR1 SGDLS, CDR2 YYNGEE. There are 15 residues in the CDR3. V lost 4 bases to trimming and J lost 8 bases; unmatched junction nucleotides: 13. The CDR3 is CASSTGTGRLGGYTF. CDR3 DNA: TGTGCCAGCAGCACCGGGACAGGCCGATTGGGGGGCTACACCTTC. Full variable domain (outside the CDR3, taken from reference TRBV9 and TRBJ1-2): DSGVTQTPKHLITATGQRVTLRCSPRSGDLSVYWYQQSLDQGLQFLIQYYNGEERAKGNILERFSAQQFPDLHSELNLSSLELGDSALYFCASSTGTGRLGGYTFGSGTRLTVV.

This clone was found once. The chain combines TRBV7-9 with TRBJ2-3; 8 bases match TRBD1. V trimming: 10 bases; J trimming: 1 base; junction bases outside the gene matches: 10. This CDR3 comprises 15 residues. Germline loops: CDR1 SEHNR, CDR2 FQNEAQ (reference sequence). In DNA, the CDR3 is TGTGCCACCGGGCAACAGGGGGAAGGCACAGATACGCAGTATTTT. It yields the protein CATGQQGEGTDTQYF.

The chain joins TRBV19 to TRBJ1-1; the D is unclear. The CDR3 extends over 13 amino acids. Trimming took 10 bases from V and 1 from J, leaving 13 bases between them. CDR1 and CDR2 (germline): LNHDA, SQIVND (reference sequence). CDR3 sequence: CATVGRANTEAFF. The CDR3 DNA is TGTGCCACCGTAGGGAGGGCGAACACTGAAGCTTTCTTT.

A single count supports this clone. CDR3 region: CASSSQLAGVQNTGELFF. For the CDR3, the DNA is TGTGCCAGCAGTTCACAACTAGCGGGGGTACAGAACACCGGGGAGCTGTTTTTT. The chain joins TRBV6-2 or TRBV6-3 to TRBJ2-2; 11 bases line up with TRBD2. J gave up 1 base and V 4 bases, and 8 bases lay outside the gene matches. CDR1 and CDR2 from the germline V gene are MNHEY and SVGEGT. This CDR3 has 18 amino acids.

The rearrangement joins TRBV24-1 to TRBJ2-1, with 9 bases identical to TRBD2. The CDR3 totals 18 residues. CDR1 and CDR2 (germline): KGHDR, SFDVKD. Trimming cost V 3 bases and J 0 bases; bases outside gene matches: 8. The chain's CDR3 is CATSDPTFSGSSYNEQFF. DNA of the CDR3: TGTGCCACCAGTGATCCAACCTTTAGCGGGAGCTCCTACAATGAGCAGTTCTTC.

The chain couples TRBV19 to TRBJ1-2; D remains unclear. This CDR3 is built from 14 residues. The germline CDR1 and CDR2 sequences are LNHDA and SQIVND (reference sequence). V was clipped by 4 bases and J by 6 bases, with 15 bases between them. The CDR3 is CASSKGLAGDGYTF. The CDR3, as DNA: TGTGCCAGTAGTAAGGGTTTAGCCGGGGATGGCTACACCTTC.

The V call is TRBV29-1, the J call TRBJ2-5, with D possibly matching TRBD1 (6 bases). Deletions cut 5 bases from V and 2 bases from J, with 9 bases between. CDR1 and CDR2 (germline): SQVTM, ANQGSEA. The CDR3 runs 12 residues. CDR3 amino acids: CSVWTAQETQYF. The CDR3 nucleotides are TGCAGCGTTTGGACAGCGCAAGAGACCCAGTACTTC.

The chain joins TRBV5-5 to TRBJ2-3; D call uncertain. The CDR3 spans 13 residues. Trimming left V 0 bases short and J 6 bases short, with 8 bases between. CDR1 and CDR2 (germline): SGHKS, YYEKEE (reference sequence). CDR3 bases: TGTGCCAGCAGCTTGGGTTTCTCTGATACGCAGTATTTT. Protein: CASSLGFSDTQYF.

The genes are TRBV19 and TRBJ1-1; D call uncertain. The germline V gene has CDR1 LNHDA and CDR2 SQIVND (reference sequence). V shed 6 bases and J shed 3 bases, with 8 bases lying between them. CDR3 length equals 12 residues. CDR3 sequence: CASREGYTEAFF. The CDR3 nucleotides are TGTGCCAGTAGGGAGGGCTACACTGAAGCTTTCTTT. The full variable domain, rest sourced from reference TRBV19 and TRBJ1-1, is DGGITQSPKYLFRKEGQNVTLSCEQNLNHDAMYWYRQDPGQGLRLIYYSQIVNDFQKGDIAEGYSVSREKKESFPLTVTSAQKNPTAFYLCASREGYTEAFFGQGTRLTVV.

The chain uses TRBV19 and TRBJ1-2; a weak D match, TRBD1 (6 bases). Trimming took off 7 bases at V and 4 bases at J, with 16 bases between the two ends. The CDR3 contains 14 residues. Germline V CDR1 and CDR2: LNHDA, SQIVND (reference sequence). CDR3 nucleotides: TGTGCCAGTACTCCCAAGGGGGTTAGCTATGGCTACACCTTC. The encoded protein is CASTPKGVSYGYTF.

The chain is built from TRBV7-8 and TRBJ2-1; 7 nucleotides line up with TRBD1. From germline, CDR1 is SGHVS and CDR2 FQNEAQ. This CDR3 is built from 15 residues. V dropped 2 bases and J dropped 5; count of bases not matched to a gene: 6. The CDR3 loop reads CASSLPGTEHNEQFF. In nucleotides, the CDR3 is TGTGCCAGCAGCTTACCAGGGACAGAGCACAATGAGCAGTTCTTC.

The J gene is TRBJ1-2, the V gene TRBV19; weak D call: TRBD1 (6 bases). The CDR3 length is 13 residues. V was pared by 5 bases and J by 8 bases, with 15 bases between. Germline values: CDR1 LNHDA, CDR2 SQIVND (reference sequence). The CDR3 sequence is CASSPGESEGYTF. The CDR3 DNA reads TGTGCCAGTAGTCCAGGGGAATCGGAGGGCTACACCTTC.

This chain connects TRBV19 to TRBJ2-3, with a weak D call TRBD1 (5 bases). This CDR3 is 17 amino acids long. CDR1 and CDR2 (germline): LNHDA, SQIVND (reference sequence). V lost 3 bases and J 0 bases, leaving 16 bases between the germline ends. CDR3 coding DNA: TGTGCCAGTAGTATCATTGGGGCAGGCACTAGCACAGATACGCAGTATTTT. Residues: CASSIIGAGTSTDTQYF.

Details on this clone: The same CDR3 can be traced to other DNA sequences in this sample. This chain uses TRBV5-1 with TRBJ2-4; unclear D gene. CDR1 SGHRS and CDR2 YFSETQ come from the germline V gene. The V end was cut by 0 bases, the J end by 5 bases, with 6 bases between. The CDR3 covers 13 residues. The CDR3 is CASSLGSENIQYF. CDR3 nucleotide sequence: TGCGCCAGCAGCTTGGGCAGTGAAAACATTCAGTACTTC.

The chain combines TRBV6-5 with TRBJ1-2, with D possibly matching TRBD1 (6 bases). Germline V gene data show CDR1 as MNHEY and CDR2 as SVGAGI. The CDR3 has 11 residues. V was pared by 6 bases and J by 6 bases, with 8 bases between. CDR3 residues: CASRSGDGYTF. The DNA of the CDR3 is TGTGCCAGCAGATCAGGGGATGGCTACACCTTC.

The CDR3 region is CASSIGGSIYGYTF. The CDR3 DNA reads TGTGCCAGTAGTATAGGCGGCAGTATCTATGGCTACACCTTC. V and J are TRBV19 and TRBJ1-2; no reliable D call. CDR3 size: 14 residues. V was cut by 1 base and J by 4 bases, with 10 bases left in between. CDR1 LNHDA and CDR2 SQIVND come from the germline V gene (reference sequence).

V and J are TRBV9 and TRBJ2-1; 13 nucleotides agree with TRBD2. The CDR3 is made up of 14 amino acids. Per the germline V gene, CDR1 is SGDLS and CDR2 is YYNGEE. With V trimmed by 3 bases and J by 8 bases, 2 bases remained unmatched. The CDR3 region is CASSGLAGGYEQFF. The CDR3 DNA reads as TGTGCCAGCAGCGGACTAGCGGGGGGCTATGAGCAGTTCTTC.

The rearrangement uses TRBV6-5 and TRBJ1-3; TRBD1 matches at 11 bases. The CDR3 runs to 15 residues. Germline-derived CDR1 and CDR2 are MNHEY and SVGAGI. Unmatched junction bases numbered 3, after V lost 6 bases and J lost 2 bases. The CDR3 DNA reads as TGTGCCAGCAGCCGGGACAGGGGGGCTGGAAACACCATATATTTT. This sequence encodes CASSRDRGAGNTIYF.

The rearrangement joins TRBV9 to TRBJ2-3; 14 positions agree with TRBD2. Germline V gives CDR1 SGDLS, CDR2 YYNGEE. The CDR3 is 19 amino acids. V trimming: 1 base; J trimming: 6 bases; junction bases outside the gene matches: 13. As DNA, the CDR3 is TGTGCCAGCAGCGTAACAACCAGGACTAGCGGGGGGCCCCTGGATACGCAGTATTTT. Translation gives CASSVTTRTSGGPLDTQYF.

The chain carries TRBV5-1 and TRBJ2-2; TRBD2 might be the D (5 bases). CDR1 and CDR2 (germline): SGHRS, YFSETQ. The CDR3 has 16 residues. Trimming took 5 bases from V and 1 from J, leaving 15 bases between them. CDR3: CASSFTQAGNTGELFF. Here the CDR3 DNA reads TGCGCCAGCAGTTTCACCCAGGCGGGGAACACCGGGGAGCTGTTTTTT.